This T cell receptor beta chain was captured in a study of T cells in Graves' hyperthyroidism and ophthalmopathy. Calling Graves' hyperthyroidism stable meant ophthalmopathy did not progress within 18 months. RNA transcripts provided the source from which TCR beta CDR3 regions were amplified. The TCR CDR3 first-round RT-PCR relied on the HTBI primer set. TCRdb re-analysed the multiplex PCR reads in MiXCR, keeping a single row per CDR3 protein. Of 350,000 to 500,000 distinct CDR3 sequences listed, approximately 13% were seen once; the top ten hold 5% to 6%. The table lists this clonotype with many counts. Antigen: not known. Study-wide findings and caveats: Researchers found most expanded thyroid clonotypes above 0.001 in blood as well.

V trimming: 5 bases; J trimming: 2 bases; junction bases outside the gene matches: 12. The CDR3 extends over 16 amino acids. Germline loops: CDR1 MNHNS, CDR2 SASEGT. The rearrangement uses TRBV6-1 and TRBJ2-7, with 7 bases matching TRBD1. Sequenced: blood. The TCR originated in a woman between 18 and 29 years old with Graves' hyperthyroidism. Here the CDR3 DNA reads TGTGCCAGCAGTAACTACAGGGGTTCACTACCCTACGAGCAGTACTTC. Its translation: CASSNYRGSLPYEQYF.